The 16 T cell receptor beta chains in this list originate from one sample, sequenced in a study of OX40 agonist ivuxolimab in advanced cancers. TCRdb's table, derived via immunoSEQ multiplex PCR, lists solely in-frame clones and lacks some. The table shows around 44,000 clones, with approximately 83% occurring only once. This sample comprised CD4+ or CD8+ T cells sorted from blood, obtained in a trial of the OX40 agonist ivuxolimab. Receptors originate from an adult with an advanced solid tumor such as melanoma, head and neck, liver or kidney cancer.

This chain joins TRBV25-1 and TRBJ1-1; a weak D match, TRBD1 (5 bases). Trimming pared 4 bases from V and 1 base from J, leaving 7 bases between. This CDR3 is 13 amino acids long. Germline assignment: CDR1 MGHDK and CDR2 SYGVNS. This CDR3 reads CASSGQRNTEAFF. CDR3 bases: TGTGCCAGCAGTGGACAGAGGAACACTGAAGCTTTCTTT.

This sequence joins TRBV4-1 and TRBJ1-2; D is unclear. CDR3 length: 12 residues. Between the trimmed V and J ends, which lost 1 base and 5 bases, there was a span of 5 bases. Germline assignment: CDR1 MGHRA and CDR2 YSYEKL. CDR3 in amino acids: CASSQAGYGYTF. CDR3 DNA: TGCGCCAGCAGCCAAGCGGGGTATGGCTACACCTTC.

V usage is TRBV29-1 and J usage is TRBJ1-5; D ambiguous. The CDR3 length is 12 residues. Germline values: CDR1 SQVTM, CDR2 ANQGSEA. Trimming pared 7 bases from V and 1 base from J, leaving 8 bases between. The CDR3: CSAKNSNQPQHF. Written as DNA, the CDR3 is TGCAGCGCTAAAAACAGCAATCAGCCCCAGCATTTT.

The chain is built from TRBV2 and TRBJ2-4; D not resolved. Trimming removed 1 base from V and 8 bases from J, with 9 bases in between. Germline V lookup: CDR1 SNHLY, CDR2 FYNNEI. The CDR3 contains 13 residues. The CDR3 spells CASSEDPPHIQYF. The CDR3 coding sequence is TGTGCCAGCAGTGAAGATCCGCCGCACATTCAGTACTTC.

The chain combines TRBV6-1 with TRBJ1-2; tentative D call: TRBD1 (6 bases). The CDR3 totals 14 residues. V was cut by 2 bases and J by 2 bases, with 9 bases left in between. CDR1 is MNHNS, CDR2 SASEGT, per germline. CDR3 DNA: TGTGCCAGCAGTGAAAGCGGGACAAACTATGGCTACACCTTC. This gives the protein CASSESGTNYGYTF.

The chain links TRBV19 to TRBJ1-3; perhaps TRBD1 as D (5 bases). V lost 2 bases and J 3 bases, leaving 11 bases between the germline ends. Germline loops: CDR1 LNHDA, CDR2 SQIVND (reference sequence). The CDR3 length is 15 residues. The DNA of the CDR3 is TGTGCCAGTAGTATAACGGGGGAAGGTGGAAACACCATATATTTT. It encodes CASSITGEGGNTIYF.

The V call is TRBV25-1, the J call TRBJ2-5; 9 nucleotides align to TRBD2. V lost 3 bases and J lost 4; bases outside the gene matches: 15. The germline gives CDR1 MGHDK, CDR2 SYGVNS. The CDR3 spans 18 residues. The CDR3 is CASSEGIVAGAIIETQYF. CDR3 sequence (DNA): TGTGCCAGCAGTGAGGGAATAGTAGCGGGGGCCATCATAGAGACCCAGTACTTC.

As concerns this clone: This sample also contains other DNA sequences that code for the same CDR3. The rearrangement uses TRBV7-2 and TRBJ2-3; D ambiguous. The CDR3 spans 12 residues. V dropped 5 bases and J dropped 2 bases, with 5 bases sitting between them. Germline-derived CDR1 and CDR2 are SGHTA and FQGNSA. Here the CDR3 DNA reads TGTGCCAGCAGCCCCTACACAGATACGCAGTATTTT. Its protein is CASSPYTDTQYF. Drawing the rest from reference TRBV7-2 and TRBJ2-3, the complete variable domain is GAGVSQSPSNKVTEKGKDVELRCDPISGHTALYWYRQSLGQGLEFLIYFQGNSAPDKSGLPSDRFSAERTGGSVSTLTIQRTQQEDSAVYLCASSPYTDTQYFGPGTRLTVL.

V gene TRBV29-1 combines with J gene TRBJ2-2; TRBD2 aligns across 10 bases. Germline CDR1 reads SQVTM; CDR2 reads ANQGSEA. There are 14 residues in the CDR3. J gave up 5 bases and V 7 bases, and 7 bases lay outside the gene matches. CDR3 protein: CSAASGSWTGELFF. The DNA of the CDR3 is TGCAGCGCCGCTAGCGGGAGTTGGACCGGGGAGCTGTTTTTT.

V usage is TRBV2 and J usage is TRBJ2-3; the match to TRBD1 covers 8 bases. This CDR3 region has 15 residues. V trimming: 6 bases; J trimming: 4 bases; junction bases outside the gene matches: 9. Per germline, CDR1 SNHLY and CDR2 FYNNEI. CDR3 amino acids: CASSTDRGRADTQYF. Here the CDR3 DNA reads TGTGCCAGCAGCACCGACAGGGGTCGAGCAGATACGCAGTATTTT. Looking up the rest from reference TRBV2 and TRBJ2-3 gives the full variable domain: EPEVTQTPSHQVTQMGQEVILRCVPISNHLYFYWYRQILGQKVEFLVSFYNNEISEKSEIFDDQFSVERPDGSNFTLKIRSTKLEDSAMYFCASSTDRGRADTQYFGPGTRLTVL.

V is TRBV9 and J is TRBJ2-3, with D tentatively TRBD2 (6 bases). Germline V gene sequence: CDR1 SGDLS, CDR2 YYNGEE. The CDR3 is made up of 15 amino acids. V was pared by 9 bases and J by 5 bases, with 22 bases between. DNA of the CDR3: TGTGCCAAGACCCTCCGGGACTCCGACCGAGATACGCAGTATTTT. Protein sequence: CAKTLRDSDRDTQYF. Using reference TRBV9 and TRBJ2-3 for the parts outside the CDR3, the full variable domain is DSGVTQTPKHLITATGQRVTLRCSPRSGDLSVYWYQQSLDQGLQFLIQYYNGEERAKGNILERFSAQQFPDLHSELNLSSLELGDSALYFCAKTLRDSDRDTQYFGPGTRLTVL.

V usage is TRBV28 and J usage is TRBJ1-6, with 7 nucleotides matching TRBD1. Germline lookup yields CDR1 MDHEN and CDR2 SYDVKM. The CDR3 contains 13 residues. Trimming cost V 6 bases and J 7 bases; bases outside gene matches: 3. CDR3 bases: TGTGCCAGCAGAGAGACAGGGAATTCACCCCTCCACTTT. Its protein is CASRETGNSPLHF. Based on the CDR3 plus reference TRBV28 and TRBJ1-6, the full variable domain is DVKVTQSSRYLVKRTGEKVFLECVQDMDHENMFWYRQDPGLGLRLIYFSYDVKMKEKGDIPEGYSVSREKKERFSLILESASTNQTSMYLCASRETGNSPLHFGNGTRLTVT.

The CDR3 is CASSSTGAPTGELFF. The DNA of the CDR3 is TGTGCCAGCAGCTCGACAGGGGCCCCCACCGGGGAGCTGTTTTTT. The V gene is TRBV7-9, the J gene TRBJ2-2, with TRBD1 identical over 8 bases. The CDR3 is 15 amino acids. Germline CDR1 reads SEHNR; CDR2 reads FQNEAQ (reference sequence). With V trimmed by 4 bases and J by 4 bases, 5 bases remained unmatched.

This chain links TRBV6-5 with TRBJ1-1, with D uncertain. The V gene's germline CDR1 is MNHEY and CDR2 SVGAGI. V lost 1 base, J lost 1 base, and 7 bases lay in between. The CDR3 sequence is 14 residues long. CDR3 DNA: TGTGCCAGCAGTTACTACCCCGCGAACACTGAAGCTTTCTTT. This sequence encodes CASSYYPANTEAFF.

This chain joins TRBV18 and TRBJ2-1; TRBD2 matches 8 bases. Trimming removed 8 bases from V and 0 bases from J; junction bases left unmatched: 9. Germline V gene sequence: CDR1 KGHSH, CDR2 LQKENI. This CDR3 spans 16 amino acids. CDR3 DNA sequence: TGTGCCAGCGCGGACCGGGGGGGCCTCTCCTACAATGAGCAGTTCTTC. Amino acid sequence: CASADRGGLSYNEQFF. The variable domain in full, completed from reference TRBV18 and TRBJ2-1, reads NAGVMQNPRHLVRRRGQEARLRCSPMKGHSHVYWYRQLPEEGLKFMVYLQKENIIDESGMPKERFSAEFPKEGPSILRIQQVVRGDSAAYFCASADRGGLSYNEQFFGPGTRLTVL.

The chain uses TRBV21-1 and TRBJ1-1; the D segment call TRBD1 is taken from the table without a DNA check. TRBV21-1 has pseudogene status. The CDR3 consists of 16 residues. CDR3 residues: CASLGPRDRVNTEAFF. As DNA, the CDR3 is TGTGCCAGCCTCGGACCCAGGGACAGGGTTAACACTGAAGCTTTCTTT.